The 6 T cell receptor beta chains below were found in one sample sequenced in a study of chemoradiotherapy in HPV16-positive cancers. Measured with immunoSEQ multiplex PCR; TCRdb has only the in-frame clones, and not every one. The sample carries around 3,500 clones, 70% to 90% recorded once. Specimen: tumor tissue, collected from a patient who underwent chemoradiotherapy. The receptors were gathered from a human donor with HPV-associated anogenital cancer.

Here the CDR3 DNA reads TGTGCCAGCAGCTTAGACAGGGTCCAGCCCCAGCATTTT. Protein sequence: CASSLDRVQPQHF. V usage is TRBV28 and J usage is TRBJ1-5; 7 nucleotides line up with TRBD1. The V and J ends lost 6 bases and 7 bases, in that order; junction bases with no gene match: 6. Germline V gene data show CDR1 as MDHEN and CDR2 as SYDVKM. The CDR3 has 13 residues.

This clone came up a few times. The CDR3: CASSLARAGYGYTF. The CDR3 DNA follows: TGTGCCAGCAGCTTGGCCCGGGCGGGCTATGGCTACACCTTC. V usage is TRBV5-6 and J usage is TRBJ1-2; the D is unclear. V was shortened by 0 bases and J by 4 bases, with 10 bases between the two germline ends. From germline, CDR1 is SGHDT and CDR2 YYEEEE. CDR3 size: 14 residues. Together with reference TRBV5-6 and TRBJ1-2, the CDR3 gives the full variable domain: DAGVTQSPTHLIKTRGQQVTLRCSPKSGHDTVSWYQQALGQGPQFIFQYYEEEERQRGNFPDRFSGHQFPNYSSELNVNALLLGDSALYLCASSLARAGYGYTFGSGTRLTVV.

A note on this clone: Other DNA sequences in this specimen translate into the identical CDR3. This chain links TRBV4-1 with TRBJ1-3; unclear D gene. CDR1 MGHRA and CDR2 YSYEKL come from the germline V gene. The CDR3 has 15 residues. V dropped 1 base and J dropped 0 bases, with 7 bases sitting between them. CDR3 amino acids: CASSQGWGSGNTIYF. CDR3 in DNA: TGCGCCAGCAGCCAAGGATGGGGCTCTGGAAACACCATATATTTT.

The gene calls are TRBV7-2 and TRBJ2-2; 10 bases agree with TRBD1. This CDR3 comprises 15 residues. Per the germline V gene, CDR1 is SGHTA and CDR2 is FQGNSA. Trimming at V came to 6 bases and at J to 5 bases, leaving 6 bases not matched to a gene. The DNA of the CDR3 is TGTGCCAGCAGTAACCGGGACAGGGGTACCGGGGAGCTGTTTTTT. Translated, it gives CASSNRDRGTGELFF.

V and J are TRBV10-3 and TRBJ1-1; no clear D. The CDR3 loop spans 13 amino acids. Germline V gene lookup returns CDR1 ENHRY and CDR2 SYGVKD. Trimming shortened V by 2 bases and J by 1 base, and 5 bases separated the two germline ends. The CDR3 is CAISETQNTEAFF. CDR3 in DNA: TGTGCCATCAGTGAGACCCAGAACACTGAAGCTTTCTTT.

The rearrangement uses TRBV9 and TRBJ1-5; D is undetermined. This CDR3 has 14 residues. Germline CDR1 is SGDLS and CDR2 is YYNGEE. Trimming left V 3 bases short and J 7 bases short, with 14 bases between. As DNA, the CDR3 is TGTGCCAGCAGCGCTAGTAACGGGCGGCAGCCCCAGCATTTT. The encoded protein is CASSASNGRQPQHF. Supplemented by reference TRBV9 and TRBJ1-5, the full variable domain reads DSGVTQTPKHLITATGQRVTLRCSPRSGDLSVYWYQQSLDQGLQFLIQYYNGEERAKGNILERFSAQQFPDLHSELNLSSLELGDSALYFCASSASNGRQPQHFGDGTRLSIL.